The clone carrying this T cell receptor beta chain was counted at least ten times. The antigen remains undetermined. This CDR3 region has 14 residues. Germline CDR1 is SGHNT and CDR2 is YYREEE (reference sequence). Trimming took off 4 bases at V and 5 bases at J, with 15 bases between the two ends. HTBI primers from iRepertoire and Arm-PCR of CDR3 regions yielded the TCR beta libraries. TCRdb re-derived calls from the multiplex PCR reads in MiXCR, one entry per CDR3 protein. The data contain 450,000 to 500,000 distinct CDR3 sequences, 15% to 20% of them seen just once; the ten biggest clones take up more than 9%. These data come from a study of regulatory T cells in long-lasting Graves disease. The wider study: Graves' cases, newly diagnosed, had used antithyroid drugs under 3 months. Broader study findings: TRBV28, TRBJ1-2 and TRBJ2-5 were segments that persistent disease favored.

Time point described: newly diagnosed GD, antithyroid drugs for less than 3 months. PBMC RNA served as the TCR library source. Graves' disease diagnosis relied on American Thyroid Association guidelines. These sequences were also reported in another study, on T cells in Graves' hyperthyroidism and ophthalmopathy.

This TCR came from a man aged 40-50 years with Graves disease. The sample was peripheral blood mononuclear cells (PBMCs), taken at new diagnosis, from a patient treated with antithyroid drugs. V is TRBV5-4 and J is TRBJ2-5, with D perhaps given as TRBD1 or TRBD2 (5 bases each). CDR3 DNA: TGTGCCAGCAGCCTGTGGGGGAGAAGGGAGACCCAGTACTTC. Protein sequence: CASSLWGRRETQYF.